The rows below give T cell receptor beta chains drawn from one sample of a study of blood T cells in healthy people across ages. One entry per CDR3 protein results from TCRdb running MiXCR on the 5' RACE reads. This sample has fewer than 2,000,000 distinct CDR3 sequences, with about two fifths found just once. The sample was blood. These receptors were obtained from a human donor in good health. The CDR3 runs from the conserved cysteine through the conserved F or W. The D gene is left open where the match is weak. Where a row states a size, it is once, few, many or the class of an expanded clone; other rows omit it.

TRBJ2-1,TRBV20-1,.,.,CSASEQGRKNDEQFF,TGCAGTGCTAGTGAGCAGGGGAGGAAGAACGATGAGCAGTTCTTC
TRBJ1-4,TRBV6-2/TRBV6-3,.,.,CASSGPGKDRLNEKLFF,TGTGCCAGCAGCGGCCCCGGAAAAGACAGGCTGAATGAAAAACTGTTTTTT
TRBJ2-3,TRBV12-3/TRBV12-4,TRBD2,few,CASSLGSGGITDTQYF,TGTGCCAGCAGTTTAGGTAGCGGGGGTATCACAGATACGCAGTATTTT
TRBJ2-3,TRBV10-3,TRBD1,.,CASLRQGSTDTQYF,TGTGCCAGTTTAAGACAGGGAAGCACAGATACGCAGTATTTT
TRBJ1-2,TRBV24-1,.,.,CATSDAPYSSGYTF,TGCGCCACCAGTGATGCCCCGTACAGCTCTGGCTACACCTTC
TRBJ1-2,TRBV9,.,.,CASSAGPTLDYGYTF,TGTGCCAGCAGCGCTGGACCGACTTTGGACTATGGCTACACCTTC
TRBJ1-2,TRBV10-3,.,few,CATSTGNYGYTF,TGTGCCACGTCGACAGGTAACTATGGCTACACCTTC
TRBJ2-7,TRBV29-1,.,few,CSVGDRMSSYEQYF,TGCAGCGTTGGAGACAGAATGAGCTCCTACGAGCAGTACTTC
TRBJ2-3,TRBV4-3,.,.,CASSHAAERSTDTQYF,TGCGCCAGCAGCCACGCAGCGGAACGAAGCACAGATACGCAGTATTTT
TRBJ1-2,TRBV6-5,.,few,CASSYSTSWFSRYTF,TGTGCCAGCAGTTACTCGACTTCGTGGTTTAGCCGCTACACCTTC
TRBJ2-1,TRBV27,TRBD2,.,CASSPGLAGVSSYNEQFF,TGTGCCAGCAGTCCGGGACTAGCGGGGGTCAGCTCCTACAATGAGCAGTTCTTC
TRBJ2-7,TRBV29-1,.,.,CSVQFRGHYEQYF,TGCAGCGTCCAATTCCGGGGCCACTACGAGCAGTACTTC
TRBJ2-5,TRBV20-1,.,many,CSASYETQYF,TGCAGTGCTAGTTATGAGACCCAGTACTTC
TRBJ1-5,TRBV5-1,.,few,CASSLTSGGNQPQHF,TGCGCCAGCAGCTTGACTTCGGGGGGTAATCAGCCCCAGCATTTT
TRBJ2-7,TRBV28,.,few,CAADQAGGIAYEQYF,TGTGCCGCAGATCAGGCAGGGGGGATAGCCTACGAGCAGTACTTC
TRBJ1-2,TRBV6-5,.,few,CASSLRGLSNYGYTF,TGTGCCAGCAGCTTGAGGGGACTTAGCAACTATGGCTACACCTTC
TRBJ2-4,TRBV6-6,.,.,CASSYPGRDEKNIQYF,TGTGCCAGCAGTTACCCGGGCAGGGACGAAAAAAACATTCAGTACTTC
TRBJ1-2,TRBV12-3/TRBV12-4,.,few,CASSLAGGGLNYGYTF,TGTGCCAGCAGTTTAGCGGGGGGAGGTCTTAACTATGGCTACACCTTC
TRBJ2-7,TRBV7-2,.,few,CASSLAYNQLGQYF,TGTGCCAGCAGCTTAGCGTACAACCAACTTGGGCAGTACTTC
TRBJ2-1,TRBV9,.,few,CASSAGGGQSYNEQFF,TGTGCCAGCAGCGCAGGGGGGGGCCAGTCCTACAATGAGCAGTTCTTC
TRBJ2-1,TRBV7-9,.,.,CASSLAWGILDNEQFF,TGTGCCAGCAGCTTAGCCTGGGGGATCCTTGACAATGAGCAGTTCTTC
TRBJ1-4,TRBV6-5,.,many,CASSLGRDEKLFF,TGTGCCAGCAGTTTGGGCCGCGATGAAAAACTGTTTTTT
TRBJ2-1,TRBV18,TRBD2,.,CASSPIRAGALNEQFF,TGTGCCAGCTCTCCCATCCGAGCGGGGGCGCTCAATGAGCAGTTCTTC
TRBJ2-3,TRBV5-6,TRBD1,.,CASSLTGVNTDTQYF,TGTGCCAGCAGCCTGACAGGGGTCAACACAGATACGCAGTATTTT
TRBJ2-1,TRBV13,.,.,CASSLKGLGFF,TGTGCCAGCAGCTTAAAGGGTCTGGGGTTCTTC
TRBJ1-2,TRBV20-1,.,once,CSATVSLYYGYTF,TGCAGTGCTACAGTATCCCTCTACTATGGCTACACCTTC
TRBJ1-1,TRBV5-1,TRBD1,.,CASFEGQGVTEAFF,TGCGCCAGCTTCGAGGGACAGGGGGTGACTGAAGCTTTCTTT
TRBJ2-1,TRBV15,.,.,CATSREEGSYNEQFF,TGTGCCACCAGCAGAGAGGAGGGCTCCTACAATGAGCAGTTCTTC